This paragraph reports one T cell receptor (beta chain). The antigen is unknown. The data are from a study of CD8+CD57+ T cells in acquired aplastic anemia. The overall study: Mean DNA quantity obtained from sorted CD4+ and CD8+ cells was 3.2 ug.

Study-wide findings and caveats: Patients versus controls showed no significant CD8+ Simpson's diversity difference.

This CDR3 comprises 14 residues. The V end was cut by 5 bases, the J end by 0 bases, with 11 bases between. Germline loops: CDR1 SNHLY, CDR2 FYNNEI. Using genomic DNA as the template, TCR beta VDJ and CDR3 profiling was carried out. TCRdb fed the reads into MiXCR, producing one record per CDR3 protein. The profile shows 150,000 to 200,000 distinct CDR3 sequences, approximately 44% of them singletons. The sequencing sample was made of sorted CD4+, CD8+, or CD8+CD57+ T cells (not recorded which) from PBMCs. The genes are TRBV2 and TRBJ2-7; a weak D match, TRBD1 (5 bases). This clonotype was obtained from a human donor in good health. CDR3 nucleotides: TGTGCCAGCAGTCGACAGTCGGTCTCCTACGAGCAGTACTTC. It specifies CASSRQSVSYEQYF.